This entry concerns a single T cell receptor beta chain. Its specificity is not known. Relative to the germline gene, one junction end is altered; a read error may explain this. CDR1 SGHDN and CDR2 FVKESK come from the germline V gene. This CDR3 comprises 16 residues. The data are from a study of T cell responses to AZD1222 COVID-19 vaccine. Broader study findings: After two AZD1222 doses, spike-specific TCR breadth and depth rose versus day 0.

The data were produced by immunoSEQ multiplex PCR, yet TCRdb's version contains in-frame clones alone and is incomplete. The data hold about 70,000 clones, with 85% to 90% observed a single time. Material: peripheral blood, obtained 28 days after the second dose of the MenACWY control vaccine. The gene calls are TRBV14 and TRBJ1-1, with no clear D. This receptor was obtained from an adult who received the MenACWY meningococcal vaccine as a control. DNA of the CDR3: TGTGCCAGCAGTCAAGCAGGACTGACCAAGAACACTGAAGCTTTCTTT. Translated: CASSQAGLTKNTEAFF.